The TCR beta chain under discussion was sequenced for a study of T cells after posttransplantation cyclophosphamide. Method: immunoSEQ multiplex PCR; TCRdb's copy keeps in-frame clones and lacks some. Of about 32,000 clones listed, 90% to 95% were seen once; the top ten hold around 0.096%. Trimming stripped 5 bases from V and 2 bases from J, with 13 bases between. The germline V gene has CDR1 MNHEY and CDR2 SMNVEV (reference sequence). The CDR3 runs to 16 residues. Cells defined as naive were viable CD3+CD4+ or CD3+CD8+ and CCR7+CD45RA+CD45RO-CD95-CD27+CD28+. Sequenced sample: naive CD4+ T cells sorted from blood. The V call is TRBV27, the J call TRBJ1-6; D gene ambiguous. This clonotype was obtained from a man aged 25 to 40 in good health and a related stem cell transplant donor. CDR3 nucleotide sequence: TGTGCCAGCAGTCCCCTAGGCAGAACCTATAATTCACCCCTCCACTTT. Translating it yields CASSPLGRTYNSPLHF.